Listed below are T cell receptor beta chains from one sample, sequenced in a study of cytomegalovirus exposure and HLA in healthy donors. The repertoire was sequenced with immunoSEQ multiplex PCR; TCRdb's copy has only in-frame clones and lacks some. The repertoire consists of around 170,000 clones, with around 78% occurring once and the leading ten covering roughly 1.6%. The sequenced material came from PBMCs. The receptors were sampled from a man aged 35-49 years in good health and CMV-seronegative. CDR3s include the opening cysteine and the closing phenylalanine or tryptophan. The D gene is left open where the match is weak. Clone sizes are given selectively: once, few, many, or a class where the clone is expanded.

j_call v_call d_call clone_size cdr3_aa cdr3_nt
TRBJ2-1 TRBV11-3 TRBD1 NA CASSLGRVKGAHNEQFF TGTGCCAGCAGCTTAGGCAGGGTGAAGGGGGCCCACAATGAGCAGTTCTTC
TRBJ2-5 TRBV7-2 TRBD1 NA CASSPPTGALSETQYF TGTGCCAGTTCCCCCCCTACAGGGGCTCTGAGCGAGACCCAGTACTTC
TRBJ1-1 TRBV5-1 TRBD1 NA CASSFGQGGYGAFF TGCGCCAGCAGCTTCGGACAGGGTGGGTATGGCGCTTTCTTT
TRBJ2-3 TRBV7-9 NA NA CASSLPPGGLTDTQYF TGTGCCAGCAGCTTACCCCCAGGGGGGCTAACAGATACGCAGTATTTT
TRBJ2-1 TRBV7-2 TRBD2 NA CASTRTRGNEQFF TGTGCCAGCACCAGGACTAGAGGCAATGAGCAGTTCTTC
TRBJ1-1 TRBV9 NA NA CASSVALDTEAFF TGTGCCAGCAGCGTAGCACTGGACACTGAAGCTTTCTTT
TRBJ2-3 TRBV29-1 TRBD2 NA CSVAGGPQDTQYF TGCAGCGTTGCGGGAGGGCCTCAAGATACGCAGTATTTT
TRBJ2-1 TRBV27 TRBD1 NA CASSLSRGNEQFF TGTGCCAGCAGTTTATCCAGGGGGAATGAGCAGTTCTTC
TRBJ2-1 TRBV7-3 TRBD2 NA CASSLVAGGPGEQFF TGTGCCAGCAGCTTAGTAGCGGGAGGGCCCGGCGAGCAGTTCTTC
TRBJ1-2 TRBV9 NA NA CASSVGGGDLWGYTF TGTGCCAGCAGCGTAGGGGGAGGTGACTTATGGGGCTACACCTTC
TRBJ1-1 TRBV5-1 TRBD1 NA CASGQDQNTEAFF TGCGCCAGCGGACAGGACCAGAACACTGAAGCTTTCTTT
TRBJ2-1 TRBV28 TRBD1 NA CASSTRGQGNHNEQFF TGTGCCAGCAGTACTAGGGGACAGGGGAATCACAATGAGCAGTTCTTC
TRBJ2-2 TRBV7-3 NA NA CASSLNWNTGELFF TGTGCCAGCAGCTTAAACTGGAACACCGGGGAGCTGTTTTTT
TRBJ2-2 TRBV19 TRBD2 NA CASSISLAENTGELFF TGTGCCAGTAGTATATCACTAGCGGAGAACACCGGGGAGCTGTTTTTT
TRBJ2-3 TRBV9 TRBD2 NA CASSVEHRLAGGDTQYF TGTGCCAGCAGCGTAGAGCATCGACTAGCGGGAGGGGATACGCAGTATTTT
TRBJ1-2 TRBV27 NA NA CASSSRTASYGYTF TGTGCCAGCAGTTCCCGGACAGCGTCCTATGGCTACACCTTC
TRBJ2-1 TRBV7-6 NA NA CASSLGASSYNEQFF TGTGCCAGCAGCCTGGGGGCCAGCTCCTACAATGAGCAGTTCTTC
TRBJ2-5 TRBV7-2 NA NA CASSFPGETQYF TGTGCCAGCAGCTTCCCGGGAGAGACCCAGTACTTC
TRBJ2-7 TRBV11-2 TRBD1 few CASSLGPTGNEQYF TGTGCCAGCAGCTTAGGCCCGACAGGGAACGAGCAGTACTTC
TRBJ2-5 TRBV5-1 NA NA CASSSLLEETQYF TGCGCCAGCAGCTCCCTCCTAGAGGAGACCCAGTACTTC
TRBJ1-1 TRBV6-6 NA NA CASSLQGGTEAFF TGTGCCAGCAGTCTACAGGGCGGGACTGAAGCTTTCTTT
TRBJ2-1 TRBV29-1 TRBD2 NA CSVEVDSGRGNEQFF TGCAGCGTTGAAGTGGATAGCGGGAGGGGGAATGAGCAGTTCTTC
TRBJ2-3 TRBV7-3 TRBD2 NA CASSLRRERTDTQYF TGTGCCAGCAGCTTAAGGCGGGAGCGGACAGATACGCAGTATTTT
TRBJ1-1 TRBV15 NA NA CATSSSRGYTEAFF TGTGCCACCAGCAGTTCCCGGGGTTACACTGAAGCTTTCTTT
TRBJ2-1 TRBV7-8 NA few CASSFPLAETSYNEQFF TGTGCCAGCAGCTTCCCCTTAGCGGAGACCTCCTACAATGAGCAGTTCTTC
TRBJ1-5 TRBV28 TRBD1 few CASSSGQVRHQPQHF TGTGCCAGCAGTTCGGGACAGGTGAGGCATCAGCCCCAGCATTTT
TRBJ1-5 TRBV5-5 NA NA CASSSGGFNQPQHF TGTGCCAGCAGCTCGGGTGGGTTCAATCAGCCCCAGCATTTT
TRBJ1-3 TRBV6-7 NA NA CASSYSSQNTIYF TGTGCCAGCAGTTACTCCAGTCAGAACACCATATATTTT
TRBJ2-2 TRBV25-1 NA NA CASSESPAGELFF TGTGCCAGCAGTGAAAGCCCAGCGGGGGAGCTGTTTTTT
TRBJ1-4 TRBV7-2 NA few CASSLATGSGLFF TGTGCCAGCAGCTTAGCGACTGGGAGCGGACTGTTTTTT
TRBJ1-2 TRBV2 NA NA CASSDEAVYGYTF TGTGCCAGCAGTGATGAGGCAGTCTATGGCTACACCTTC
TRBJ2-1 TRBV6-1 NA NA CASSFGSLSYNEQFF TGTGCCAGCAGTTTCGGGAGCCTCTCCTACAATGAGCAGTTCTTC
TRBJ2-2 TRBV5-1 TRBD1 NA CASSLGTGPGELFF TGCGCCAGCAGCTTGGGGACAGGGCCCGGGGAGCTGTTTTTT
TRBJ2-7 TRBV10-3 NA NA CAISESGVYEQYF TGTGCCATCAGTGAGTCCGGGGTCTACGAGCAGTACTTC
TRBJ2-6 TRBV28 NA NA CASSFSGANVLTF TGTGCCAGCAGTTTTTCAGGGGCCAACGTCCTGACTTTC
TRBJ2-7 TRBV6-5 TRBD1 few CASSIRDRAYEQYF TGTGCCAGCAGTATCCGGGACAGGGCCTACGAGCAGTACTTC
TRBJ1-1 TRBV4-2 NA NA CASTHNPSVGRTEAFF TGTGCCAGCACCCATAACCCGTCGGTAGGGAGGACTGAAGCTTTCTTT
TRBJ1-5 TRBV19 NA NA CASSMGLGQPQHF TGTGCCAGTAGTATGGGGCTGGGTCAGCCCCAGCATTTT
TRBJ1-3 TRBV6-1 NA NA CASSETPWTASTIYF TGTGCCAGCAGTGAAACCCCTTGGACAGCATCCACCATATATTTT
TRBJ2-1 TRBV5-1 NA NA CASWRDSPADEQFF TGCGCCAGCTGGAGGGACTCCCCGGCAGATGAGCAGTTCTTC
TRBJ2-3 TRBV19 TRBD1 NA CASGAMGQTQYF TGTGCCAGTGGAGCGATGGGACAGACGCAGTATTTT
TRBJ1-1 TRBV13 TRBD1 NA CASSLQGPNTEAFF TGTGCCAGCAGCCTACAGGGGCCGAACACTGAAGCTTTCTTT